This is a list of T cell receptor beta chains from one sample in a study of Ad26.COV2.S vaccination and SARS-CoV-2 variants. This table comes from immunoSEQ multiplex PCR, and its TCRdb copy is limited to in-frame clones, with some not included. The profile covers over 400,000 clones, with about nine tenths appearing a single time and around 1.7% taken by the ten largest. Material: peripheral blood, obtained in a trial of Ad26.COV2.S vaccine versus placebo. The receptor source for this set is a person aged 18-60 years who received the Ad26.COV2.S COVID-19 vaccine or a placebo. Both conserved end residues are part of each CDR3. D genes are given only for firm matches. Not every row has a clone size; where given, it reads once, few, many or a size class.

d_call: -
clone_size: once
j_call: TRBJ2-3
v_call: TRBV7-2
cdr3_nt: TGTGCCAGCAGCTTAGACGTTAGCGGATACACAGATACGCAGTATTTT
cdr3_aa: CASSLDVSGYTDTQYF

d_call: -
clone_size: -
j_call: TRBJ1-2
v_call: TRBV27
cdr3_nt: TGTGCCAGCAGCTACGGGCCAGGGAACGGCTACACCTTC
cdr3_aa: CASSYGPGNGYTF

d_call: TRBD1
clone_size: -
j_call: TRBJ2-7
v_call: TRBV6-5
cdr3_nt: TGTGCCAGCAGTTACGAAGGGACAGCGGCAGGGTACGAGCAGTACTTC
cdr3_aa: CASSYEGTAAGYEQYF

d_call: -
clone_size: -
j_call: TRBJ2-1
v_call: TRBV10-3
cdr3_nt: TGTGCCATCAGTGATTTGGCGGGATACAATGAGCAGTTCTTC
cdr3_aa: CAISDLAGYNEQFF

d_call: TRBD2
clone_size: -
j_call: TRBJ2-1
v_call: TRBV11-2
cdr3_nt: TGTGCCAGCAGCTATTCTAGCGGGGGGGTCGATGAGCAGTTCTTC
cdr3_aa: CASSYSSGGVDEQFF

d_call: -
clone_size: -
j_call: TRBJ1-3
v_call: TRBV10-1
cdr3_nt: TGCGCCAGCAGTGAGTCGATCCGACAAACTGGAAACACCATATATTTT
cdr3_aa: CASSESIRQTGNTIYF

d_call: -
clone_size: -
j_call: TRBJ1-4
v_call: TRBV5-1
cdr3_nt: TGCGCCAGCAGCTCGGAACCGAGAAGGGTTGAAAAACTGTTTTTT
cdr3_aa: CASSSEPRRVEKLFF

d_call: -
clone_size: -
j_call: TRBJ1-3
v_call: TRBV28
cdr3_nt: TGTGCCGCTGGGGTAGAGCCCCTTAACGGCGGGAACACCATATATTTT
cdr3_aa: CAAGVEPLNGGNTIYF

d_call: TRBD1
clone_size: -
j_call: TRBJ1-6
v_call: TRBV4-3
cdr3_nt: TGCGCCAGCAGCCAGGACAGGGAATATAATTCACCCCTCCACTTT
cdr3_aa: CASSQDREYNSPLHF

d_call: -
clone_size: -
j_call: TRBJ1-1
v_call: TRBV10-1
cdr3_nt: TGCGCCAGCAGTGAGTCAGGGGTGAACACTGAAGCTTTCTTT
cdr3_aa: CASSESGVNTEAFF

d_call: TRBD1
clone_size: -
j_call: TRBJ1-3
v_call: TRBV25-1
cdr3_nt: TGTGCCAGCAGTGAAGGACAGGGGGCTCTGGACACCATATATTTT
cdr3_aa: CASSEGQGALDTIYF

d_call: -
clone_size: -
j_call: TRBJ1-1
v_call: TRBV7-2
cdr3_nt: TGTGCCAGCAGCCCCAGGCAGTTGGGCACTGAAGCTTTCTTT
cdr3_aa: CASSPRQLGTEAFF

d_call: -
clone_size: -
j_call: TRBJ2-7
v_call: TRBV29-1
cdr3_nt: TGCAGCGTTGGAGGCGGCAGACACTACGAGCAGTACTTC
cdr3_aa: CSVGGGRHYEQYF

d_call: -
clone_size: -
j_call: TRBJ1-5
v_call: TRBV27
cdr3_nt: TGTGCCAGCAGTTTAAAGGGGGACAATCAGCCCCAGCATTTT
cdr3_aa: CASSLKGDNQPQHF

d_call: TRBD2
clone_size: -
j_call: TRBJ2-5
v_call: TRBV6-2/TRBV6-3
cdr3_nt: TGTGCCAGCAGTTACGGGGCGGGGGGACCTCGGGAGACCCAGTACTTC
cdr3_aa: CASSYGAGGPRETQYF

d_call: -
clone_size: -
j_call: TRBJ2-6
v_call: TRBV11-3
cdr3_nt: TGTGCCAGCAGCTGCCGCCTTAACTCTGGGGCCAACGTCCTGACTTTC
cdr3_aa: CASSCRLNSGANVLTF

d_call: TRBD1
clone_size: -
j_call: TRBJ1-5
v_call: TRBV5-1
cdr3_nt: TGCGCCAGCAGTCCCGGGACAGTTAGCAATCAGCCCCAGCATTTT
cdr3_aa: CASSPGTVSNQPQHF

d_call: -
clone_size: -
j_call: TRBJ1-5
v_call: TRBV19
cdr3_nt: TGTGCCAGCTGGGGGGGGGTACGGAATCAGCCCCAGCATTTT
cdr3_aa: CASWGGVRNQPQHF

d_call: -
clone_size: -
j_call: TRBJ2-7
v_call: TRBV6-2/TRBV6-3
cdr3_nt: TGTGCCAGCAGTTACTCAGGACCCTCCTACGAGCAGTACTTC
cdr3_aa: CASSYSGPSYEQYF

d_call: TRBD2
clone_size: -
j_call: TRBJ2-7
v_call: TRBV11-2
cdr3_nt: TGTGCCAGCAGCCTAGCGGGGGGGAACTCCTACGAGCAGTACTTC
cdr3_aa: CASSLAGGNSYEQYF

d_call: TRBD2
clone_size: -
j_call: TRBJ2-1
v_call: TRBV5-1
cdr3_nt: TGCGCCAGCAGCTTCGTGGGGGGGTACAATGAGCAGTTCTTC
cdr3_aa: CASSFVGGYNEQFF

d_call: -
clone_size: -
j_call: TRBJ1-2
v_call: TRBV19
cdr3_nt: TGTGCCAGTAGCCGGGGGACCCCGATTAGTGGCTACACCTTC
cdr3_aa: CASSRGTPISGYTF

d_call: -
clone_size: -
j_call: TRBJ1-1
v_call: TRBV19
cdr3_nt: TGTGCCAGTAGGGAGGGGAACACTGAAGCTTTCTTT
cdr3_aa: CASREGNTEAFF

d_call: TRBD2
clone_size: -
j_call: TRBJ2-3
v_call: TRBV27
cdr3_nt: TGTGCCAGCAGTCCACCGGGGTTAGCGGGGATTAGTGGTACGCAGTATTTT
cdr3_aa: CASSPPGLAGISGTQYF

d_call: -
clone_size: -
j_call: TRBJ1-1
v_call: TRBV25-1
cdr3_nt: TGTGCCAGCAGGATCGACCTCGGCACTGAAGCTTTCTTT
cdr3_aa: CASRIDLGTEAFF

d_call: -
clone_size: -
j_call: TRBJ2-5
v_call: TRBV7-9
cdr3_nt: TGTGCCAGCAGCGGGTGGGACGGAGGGGCAGAGACCCAGTACTTC
cdr3_aa: CASSGWDGGAETQYF

d_call: -
clone_size: -
j_call: TRBJ2-3
v_call: TRBV19
cdr3_nt: TGTGCCAGTAGTATAGAGCCCGGGGGTTTTGCCGATACGCAGTATTTT
cdr3_aa: CASSIEPGGFADTQYF

d_call: TRBD1
clone_size: once
j_call: TRBJ2-2
v_call: TRBV9
cdr3_nt: TGTGCCAGCAGCGCCGGACCGGGACAGTCGAACACCGGGGAGCTGTTTTTT
cdr3_aa: CASSAGPGQSNTGELFF

d_call: TRBD2
clone_size: few
j_call: TRBJ2-7
v_call: TRBV7-2
cdr3_nt: TGTGCCAGCAGCTTAGGGTACCACAGCGGGGGGGCCCTAAGCGAGCAGTACTTC
cdr3_aa: CASSLGYHSGGALSEQYF